One and the same sample provided the 9 T cell receptor beta chains below, sequenced in a study of T cells in Graves' hyperthyroidism and ophthalmopathy. Authors of the study amplified TCR beta CDR3 regions from RNA transcripts. Primed by the HTBI set, a first-round RT-PCR was run on the TCR CDR3. TCRdb called the multiplex PCR reads again in MiXCR, with one record for every CDR3 protein. The sample holds around 660,000 distinct CDR3 sequences, 45% seen once. Sequences were obtained from peripheral blood or thyroid tissue (not recorded which). Every receptor here comes from an adult man with Graves' disease, either hyperthyroidism or ophthalmopathy (not recorded which).

This clonotype was recorded a few times. J is TRBJ1-6 and V is TRBV2; TRBD1 aligns across 11 bases. The CDR3 has 14 residues. The junction had 3 bases not matched to a gene; V was cut back by 6 bases and J by 8 bases. Germline-derived CDR1 and CDR2 are SNHLY and FYNNEI. CDR3 coding DNA: TGTGCCAGCAGAGGGGGACAGGGGGATTCACCCCTCCACTTT. Its translation is CASRGGQGDSPLHF.

V usage is TRBV11-1 and J usage is TRBJ2-3; D not certain. The DNA matches TRBJ1-5 better at its end, which makes the J call doubtful. Germline CDR1 and CDR2: SGHAT and FQDESV (reference sequence). This CDR3 comprises 16 residues. The CDR3 DNA reads as TGTGCCAGCAGCTTAGCGCGGGATTCTAGCACAGATACGCAGCATTTT. Amino acid sequence: CASSLARDSSTDTQHF.

A remark on this clonotype: A much larger clone lies a single base off, so this may be a read error. This rearrangement joins TRBV10-3 to TRBJ1-6; D remains unclear. Per germline, CDR1 ENHRY and CDR2 SYGVKD. The CDR3 loop spans 14 amino acids. V dropped 5 bases and J dropped 4 bases, with 9 bases sitting between them. CDR3 protein: CAISQNTYNSPLHF. For the CDR3, the DNA is TGTGCCATCAGTCAGAACACTTATAATTCACCCCTCCACTTT.

This clonotype showed up just a few times. V usage is TRBV20-1 and J usage is TRBJ1-1; 8 nucleotides match TRBD1. J gave up 1 base and V 0 bases, and 7 bases lay outside the gene matches. CDR3 length: 16 amino acids. Germline lookup yields CDR1 DFQATT and CDR2 SNEGSKA (reference sequence). CDR3 coding DNA: TGCAGTGCTAGAGATAGTAAGACAGGGGCGAACACTGAAGCTTTCTTT. This codes for CSARDSKTGANTEAFF.

This clonotype was found a few times. The chain combines TRBV10-1 with TRBJ1-1; 7 nucleotides agree with TRBD1. The germline V gene has CDR1 WNHNN and CDR2 SYGVQD (reference sequence). CDR3 length: 15 amino acids. The V and J ends lost 0 bases and 3 bases, in that order; junction bases with no gene match: 4. This CDR3 is CASSESRTGDTEAFF. The CDR3 DNA sequence: TGCGCCAGCAGTGAGTCGCGGACAGGAGACACTGAAGCTTTCTTT.

This chain links TRBV7-6 with TRBJ2-7; TRBD1 agrees at 12 bases. Losses at the gene ends were 3 bases for V and 5 bases for J; bases not matched to a gene: 5. This CDR3 spans 15 amino acids. Germline V gene data show CDR1 as SGHVS and CDR2 as FNYEAQ. The CDR3 spells CASSFGTGGLHEQYF. In DNA, the CDR3 is TGTGCCAGCAGCTTCGGGACAGGGGGCCTGCACGAGCAGTACTTC.

The chain is built from TRBV29-1 and TRBJ2-2; TRBD1 aligns across 11 bases. Germline-derived CDR1 and CDR2 are SQVTM and ANQGSEA. This CDR3 is built from 16 residues. V shed 4 bases and J 8 bases; nucleotides not matched to a gene: 12. For the CDR3, the DNA is TGCAGCGTTGGATACGGACAGGGGGCCGGTATTGGGGAGCTGTTTTTT. This encodes CSVGYGQGAGIGELFF.

About this clonotype itself: A much larger clone differs from this one at a single base, so this may be a read error. V is TRBV2 and J is TRBJ1-6, with 8 bases identical to TRBD1. CDR1 and CDR2 (germline): SNHLY, FYNNEI. This CDR3 spans 13 amino acids. J lost 8 bases, V lost 3 bases, and 0 bases had no gene match. Here the CDR3 reads CASSDRGHSPLHF. The DNA of the CDR3 is TGTGCCAGCAGTGACAGGGGGCATTCACCCCTCCACTTT.

About this clonotype: Germline is not matched at one junction end, which may reflect a read error. The CDR3 region has the DNA TGCGCCAGCAGCCAAGAGACCGGGACAGGCCACGAGCAGTACTTC. This gives the protein CASSQETGTGHEQYF. The rearrangement joins TRBV7-2 to TRBJ2-7, with 8 bases that match TRBD1. The germline gives CDR1 SGHTA, CDR2 FQGNSA. This CDR3 contains 15 residues. The complete variable domain, with remaining parts taken from reference TRBV7-2 and TRBJ2-7, reads GAGVSQSPSNKVTEKGKDVELRCDPISGHTALYWYRQSLGQGLEFLIYFQGNSAPDKSGLPSDRFSAERTGGSVSTLTIQRTQQEDSAVYLCASSQETGTGHEQYFGPGTRLTVT.